The rows below give T cell receptor beta chains drawn from one sample of a study of vaccination and CD4 T cells after COVID-19. TCRdb fed the PCR reads into MiXCR, producing one record per CDR3 protein. In the table there are around 12,000 distinct CDR3 sequences, less than 55% of which are singletons. No antigen is known for these receptors. This material consisted of cultured CD4+ T cells from blood, taken after SARS-CoV-2 vaccination. Source of these receptors: a human donor with COVID-19. The CDR3 runs from the conserved cysteine through the conserved F or W. Each record gives: D gene, clone size, V gene, J gene, CDR3 protein, CDR3 DNA. A D gene is named only where the DNA matches it firmly. Clone size is stated in some rows and not others, as once, few, many or a class when expanded.

TRBD1	.	TRBV6-5	TRBJ2-2	CASGYGGQGSGGELFF	TGTGCCAGCGGTTACGGAGGACAGGGGTCAGGCGGGGAGCTGTTTTTT
TRBD2	.	TRBV11-3	TRBJ2-2	CASSRGLAGVGELFF	TGTGCCAGCAGCCGTGGACTAGCGGGGGTCGGGGAGCTGTTTTTT
.	.	TRBV7-8	TRBJ1-5	CASSTGRGEPQHF	TGTGCCAGCAGCACCGGGAGGGGCGAGCCCCAGCATTTT
TRBD1	.	TRBV15	TRBJ2-3	CATSRADRGTTDTQYF	TGTGCCACCAGCAGAGCGGACAGGGGAACCACAGATACGCAGTATTTT
.	.	TRBV6-1	TRBJ2-7	CASTLVLGPYEQYF	TGTGCCAGCACTCTGGTCCTTGGCCCCTACGAGCAGTACTTC
TRBD2	.	TRBV6-1	TRBJ2-5	CASSEWNSGGRETQYF	TGTGCCAGCAGTGAATGGAACAGCGGGGGAAGGGAGACCCAGTACTTC
.	.	TRBV20-1	TRBJ1-4	CSPGGSKLNNEKLFF	TGCAGCCCCGGAGGGTCGAAGCTAAATAATGAAAAACTGTTTTTT
TRBD1	few	TRBV6-2/TRBV6-3	TRBJ1-1	CASRTDRLLNTEAFF	TGTGCCAGCAGAACGGACAGGCTGCTGAACACTGAAGCTTTCTTT
.	few	TRBV20-1	TRBJ2-5	CSARDPLGDRETQYF	TGCAGTGCTAGAGACCCGTTGGGGGACCGGGAGACCCAGTACTTC
.	few	TRBV7-2	TRBJ2-5	CASSLDGREETQYF	TGTGCCAGCAGCTTAGACGGAAGGGAAGAGACCCAGTACTTC
TRBD1	.	TRBV30	TRBJ2-7	CAWRGRDRGYEQYF	TGTGCCTGGAGGGGACGGGACAGGGGTTACGAGCAGTACTTC
.	.	TRBV7-8	TRBJ2-5	CASNQGLLETQYF	TGTGCCAGCAACCAGGGACTTCTGGAGACCCAGTACTTC
.	.	TRBV20-1	TRBJ2-1	CSAYVRTNYNEQFF	TGCAGTGCCTACGTCCGGACAAATTACAATGAGCAGTTCTTC
TRBD2	.	TRBV5-8	TRBJ2-5	CASSLAVAGGLQETQYF	TGTGCCAGCAGCCTGGCCGTAGCGGGGGGTTTACAAGAGACCCAGTACTTC
.	.	TRBV6-1	TRBJ2-5	CASSGGTFQETQYF	TGTGCCAGCAGTGGAGGAACCTTCCAAGAGACCCAGTACTTC
.	.	TRBV28	TRBJ2-7	CASSYPRAPYEQYF	TGTGCCAGCAGTTACCCCCGGGCTCCCTACGAGCAGTACTTC
.	few	TRBV20-1	TRBJ2-3	CSAPSSASTDTQYF	TGCAGTGCTCCTTCCTCGGCGAGCACAGATACGCAGTATTTT
TRBD1	.	TRBV20-1	TRBJ1-5	CSASTGQGGSNQPQHF	TGCAGTGCCTCGACCGGACAGGGAGGTAGCAATCAGCCCCAGCATTTT
.	.	TRBV20-1	TRBJ1-2	CSASEGNYGYTF	TGCAGTGCTAGTGAGGGTAACTATGGCTACACCTTC
.	.	TRBV7-2	TRBJ2-5	CASCEAPSVYQETQYF	TGTGCCAGCTGCGAAGCCCCCTCAGTGTACCAAGAGACCCAGTACTTC
.	.	TRBV20-1	TRBJ2-5	CSASGGTGETQYF	TGCAGTGCTAGCGGAGGAACGGGGGAGACCCAGTACTTC
.	.	TRBV20-1	TRBJ2-5	CSAARDFQETQYF	TGCAGTGCTGCCCGGGACTTCCAAGAGACCCAGTACTTC
.	few	TRBV11-3	TRBJ2-5	CASSLGPEETQYF	TGTGCCAGCAGCTTAGGTCCGGAAGAGACCCAGTACTTC
TRBD2	.	TRBV11-3	TRBJ2-5	CASSSLSSGGVGETQYF	TGTGCCAGCAGCTCCCTTTCTAGCGGGGGGGTCGGGGAGACCCAGTACTTC
TRBD1	.	TRBV30	TRBJ2-3	CAWSSGQGGLDTQYF	TGTGCCTGGAGCTCGGGACAGGGGGGCCTTGATACGCAGTATTTT
.	.	TRBV18	TRBJ1-2	CASSPPASSYGYTF	TGTGCCAGCTCACCACCCGCTTCTAGCTATGGCTACACCTTC
TRBD2	.	TRBV2	TRBJ2-3	CASSGGRGGLSTDTQYF	TGTGCCAGCAGTGGGGGTCGGGGGGGCCTTAGCACAGATACGCAGTATTTT
.	.	TRBV12-3/TRBV12-4	TRBJ1-3	CASSFGQTGDTIYF	TGTGCCAGCAGTTTCGGACAGACGGGGGACACCATATATTTT
.	.	TRBV4-3	TRBJ2-7	CASSHSRSSYEQYF	TGCGCCAGCAGCCACTCACGGAGTTCCTACGAGCAGTACTTC
TRBD1	.	TRBV18	TRBJ2-5	CASSPRTGTPGETQYF	TGTGCCAGCTCACCACGGACAGGGACCCCCGGGGAGACCCAGTACTTC
.	.	TRBV7-6	TRBJ2-2	CASSYRISGELFF	TGTGCCAGCAGCTACAGGATCTCCGGGGAGCTGTTTTTT
.	.	TRBV12-3/TRBV12-4	TRBJ1-6	CATATGNSPLHF	TGTGCCACAGCTACAGGCAATTCACCCCTCCACTTT
TRBD1	few	TRBV19	TRBJ2-5	CASSTRGLLGETQYF	TGTGCCAGTAGTACGAGGGGGCTCCTCGGGGAGACCCAGTACTTC
TRBD1	.	TRBV5-1	TRBJ1-1	CASSAGQGGTEAFF	TGCGCCAGCAGCGCTGGACAGGGGGGGACTGAAGCTTTCTTT